A single sample gave rise to the 17 T cell receptor beta chains below, sequenced in a study of T cell responses to AZD1222 COVID-19 vaccine. Here immunoSEQ multiplex PCR was the method, and the copy in TCRdb shows in-frame clones only, minus some. The repertoire holds 85,000 to 90,000 clones, with about 92% as singletons. Here the sequenced sample was peripheral blood, taken on day 0 of AZD1222 vaccination. Receptors were obtained from an adult in good health.

This chain's CDR3 is CASRSRVWGNQPQHF. DNA of the CDR3: TGTGCCAGCAGGAGCAGGGTTTGGGGCAATCAGCCCCAGCATTTT. The gene calls are TRBV2 and TRBJ1-5; the D gene is possibly TRBD1 (5 bases). Germline V gene lookup returns CDR1 SNHLY and CDR2 FYNNEI. There are 15 residues in the CDR3. Trimming stripped 6 bases from V and 2 bases from J, with 14 bases between.

The chain uses TRBV3-1 (or the pseudogene TRBV3-2) and TRBJ1-2; tentatively, D is TRBD1 (5 bases). This CDR3 has 13 residues. Germline CDR1 is LGHDT and CDR2 is YNNKEL (reference sequence). Trimming shortened V by 4 bases and J by 4 bases, and 10 bases separated the two germline ends. This CDR3 is CASSRGGPYGYTF. The CDR3 DNA is TGTGCCAGCAGCCGGGGGGGACCCTATGGCTACACCTTC.

The CDR3 sequence: CASSHRFGTSGRKETQYF. CDR3 nucleotides: TGTGCCAGCAGCCACCGTTTTGGGACTAGCGGGAGAAAAGAGACCCAGTACTTC. The chain employs TRBV5-4 and TRBJ2-5; 14 bases align to TRBD2. The CDR3 sequence is 18 residues long. Germline V gene sequence: CDR1 SGHNT, CDR2 YYREEE (reference sequence). V gave up 4 bases and J gave up 3 bases; unmatched junction bases: 11.

This sequence joins TRBV9 and TRBJ1-2; D perhaps matches TRBD1 (6 bases). Germline-derived CDR1 and CDR2 are SGDLS and YYNGEE. The V and J ends lost 3 bases and 3 bases respectively, with 9 bases between them. The CDR3 length is 13 residues. The CDR3 spells CASSEQGDYGYTF. CDR3 in DNA: TGTGCCAGCAGCGAACAGGGAGACTATGGCTACACCTTC.

The chain employs TRBV6-4 and TRBJ1-4, with D possibly matching TRBD1 (6 bases). CDR1 MRHNA and CDR2 SNTAGT come from the germline V gene. Trimming stripped 4 bases from V and 4 bases from J, with 13 bases between. The CDR3 runs 15 residues. As DNA, the CDR3 is TGTGCCAGCAGTGCTTCGACAGGTCTTAATGAAAAACTGTTTTTT. Its translation: CASSASTGLNEKLFF.

For this clone: The junction shows a germline mismatch at one end, possibly a read error. This chain connects TRBV2 to TRBJ2-5; D perhaps matches TRBD1 (6 bases). This CDR3 spans 16 amino acids. CDR1 SNHLY and CDR2 FYNNEI come from the germline V gene. The CDR3 nucleotides read TGTGCCAGCAGCCAACCAGTTGACAGGTACCAAGAGAGCCAGTACTTC. Its translation is CASSQPVDRYQESQYF.

The genes are TRBV15 and TRBJ2-7; 7 positions agree with TRBD1. In germline, CDR1 is LNHNV, CDR2 YYDKDF (reference sequence). V shed 1 base, J shed 7 bases, and the junction held 7 bases outside the gene matches. The CDR3 is made up of 14 amino acids. CDR3 sequence: CATSRGQGLSEQYF. CDR3 nucleotide sequence: TGTGCCACCAGCAGAGGACAGGGTCTGAGTGAGCAGTACTTC.

This sequence joins TRBV7-6 and TRBJ1-1; D may be TRBD1 (5 bases). The V end was cut by 8 bases, the J end by 1 base, with 11 bases between. There are 13 residues in the CDR3. Germline V CDR1 and CDR2: SGHVS, FNYEAQ. CDR3: CASRRDPNTEAFF. The DNA for the CDR3 is TGTGCCAGCCGAAGGGACCCGAACACTGAAGCTTTCTTT.

The rearrangement joins TRBV15 to TRBJ1-4; D call uncertain. Between the trimmed V and J ends, which lost 3 bases and 0 bases, there was a span of 8 bases. Per germline, CDR1 LNHNV and CDR2 YYDKDF (reference sequence). The CDR3 has 15 residues. This CDR3 reads CATSSSPPTNEKLFF. The CDR3 region has the DNA TGTGCCACCAGCAGCTCGCCCCCAACTAATGAAAAACTGTTTTTT.

This rearrangement joins TRBV5-1 to TRBJ2-6; D is unresolved. CDR3 size: 15 residues. The germline CDR1 and CDR2 sequences are SGHRS and YFSETQ. V gave up 1 base and J gave up 1 base, with 6 bases separating them. In nucleotides, the CDR3 is TGCGCCAGCAGCTTGCAAGGATCTGGGGCCAACGTCCTGACTTTC. Amino acids: CASSLQGSGANVLTF.

V and J are TRBV7-8 and TRBJ1-1; 8 bases agree with TRBD1. V gave up 3 bases and J gave up 0 bases; unmatched junction bases: 12. The CDR3 contains 18 residues. In germline, CDR1 is SGHVS, CDR2 FQNEAQ. This CDR3 reads CASSFRSSGTGVNTEAFF. CDR3 DNA: TGTGCCAGCAGCTTCCGTTCCTCCGGGACAGGAGTGAACACTGAAGCTTTCTTT.

The V gene is TRBV19, the J gene TRBJ1-2; possible D gene TRBD1, 5 bases. The V and J ends lost 6 bases and 8 bases respectively, with 16 bases between them. This CDR3 is 13 amino acids long. CDR1 is LNHDA, CDR2 SQIVND, per germline (reference sequence). CDR3 in amino acids: CASRPGPSGGYTF. The CDR3 DNA sequence: TGTGCCAGTAGGCCGGGACCTTCGGGAGGCTACACCTTC.

The CDR3 loop reads CASTRDRGLGGELFF. CDR3 in DNA: TGTGCCAGTACTCGGGACAGGGGGCTGGGCGGGGAGCTGTTTTTT. The chain is built from TRBV5-6 and TRBJ2-2; 12 bases agree with TRBD1. The CDR3 is made up of 15 amino acids. V was clipped by 8 bases and J by 7 bases; unmatched bases: 9. Per the germline V gene, CDR1 is SGHDT and CDR2 is YYEEEE.

Here the CDR3 reads CASSGIVSQPQHF. The CDR3 DNA reads TGTGCCAGCAGCGGAATCGTGTCCCAGCCCCAGCATTTT. V is TRBV7-2 and J is TRBJ1-5; D not certain. Germline CDR1 and CDR2: SGHTA and FQGNSA. The germline V and J ends were trimmed by 5 bases and 7 bases, with 12 bases remaining between them. This CDR3 has 13 amino acids. Full variable domain (remainder filled in from reference TRBV7-2 and TRBJ1-5): GAGVSQSPSNKVTEKGKDVELRCDPISGHTALYWYRQSLGQGLEFLIYFQGNSAPDKSGLPSDRFSAERTGGSVSTLTIQRTQQEDSAVYLCASSGIVSQPQHFGDGTRLSIL.

This chain joins TRBV7-8 and TRBJ1-1, with 7 bases aligning to TRBD1. V trimming: 0 bases; J trimming: 0 bases; junction bases outside the gene matches: 1. The CDR3 is 15 residues long. Germline V gives CDR1 SGHVS, CDR2 FQNEAQ. CDR3 nucleotide sequence: TGTGCCAGCAGCTTAGCGCAGGGGGTGAACACTGAAGCTTTCTTT. Translating gives CASSLAQGVNTEAFF.

The chain links TRBV28 to TRBJ2-7; the D gene could be TRBD1 or TRBD2 (5 bases each). The CDR3 runs to 14 residues. V gave up 3 bases and J gave up 2 bases, with 11 bases separating them. Germline lookup yields CDR1 MDHEN and CDR2 SYDVKM. The DNA of the CDR3 is TGTGCCAGCAGTTTCAAGGGACGGCCCTACGAGCAGTACTTC. This translates into CASSFKGRPYEQYF. Complete variable domain (other parts from reference TRBV28 and TRBJ2-7): DVKVTQSSRYLVKRTGEKVFLECVQDMDHENMFWYRQDPGLGLRLIYFSYDVKMKEKGDIPEGYSVSREKKERFSLILESASTNQTSMYLCASSFKGRPYEQYFGPGTRLTVT.

The chain recombines TRBV10-3 with TRBJ2-7, with unresolved D. The CDR3 is 18 residues long. Trimming cost V 3 bases and J 0 bases, with 21 bases left between them. Germline lookup yields CDR1 ENHRY and CDR2 SYGVKD. The CDR3 region is CAISDSNRGGQSSYEQYF. CDR3 bases: TGTGCCATCAGTGACTCAAATAGAGGTGGCCAAAGCTCCTACGAGCAGTACTTC.